A single sample gave rise to the 30 T cell receptor beta chains below, sequenced in a study of T-cell reconstitution after alpha-beta-depleted transplantation in children. Unique molecular identifiers were incorporated during preparation of the TCRbeta library. One entry per CDR3 protein results from TCRdb running MiXCR on the PCR reads. The sample consists of a few hundred thousand distinct CDR3 sequences, about 9.6% of them appearing once. This specimen was PBMCs from the stem cell graft donor, taken from the stem cell graft. The source of these receptors is a human donor who donated a stem cell graft to a child with SCID.

This clonotype was seen ten or more times. This sequence joins TRBV20-1 and TRBJ1-1, with unresolved D. The CDR3 covers 14 residues. V lost 4 bases, J lost 6 bases, and 18 bases lay in between. CDR1 and CDR2 (germline): DFQATT, SNEGSKA (reference sequence). The CDR3, as DNA: TGCAGTGCTACCCCCGGGCAGAGCCTCCCTGAAGCTTTCTTT. This encodes CSATPGQSLPEAFF.

In its sample, this clonotype was seen many times. The chain is built from TRBV7-8 and TRBJ2-1; D ambiguous. The CDR3 covers 14 residues. The germline V gene encodes CDR1 SGHVS and CDR2 FQNEAQ. The V end was cut by 2 bases, the J end by 4 bases, with 9 bases between. DNA of the CDR3: TGTGCCAGCAGCTTAATGGGCCGGTACAATGAGCAGTTCTTC. This gives the protein CASSLMGRYNEQFF.

This clonotype was counted many times. CDR3 bases: TGCAGTGCTAGAGTTCACAGAAGGAGCAATCAGCCCCAGCATTTT. This encodes CSARVHRRSNQPQHF. The rearrangement links TRBV20-1 to TRBJ1-5, with D unclear. V lost 1 base and J lost 1, with 11 bases in between. CDR3 size: 15 residues. The germline gives CDR1 DFQATT, CDR2 SNEGSKA (reference sequence).

There are many counts of this clonotype. The chain is built from TRBV2 and TRBJ1-4, with D possibly being TRBD1 (6 bases). The CDR3 has 15 amino acids. Trimming stripped 2 bases from V and 4 bases from J, with 11 bases between. CDR1 and CDR2 from the germline V gene are SNHLY and FYNNEI. The CDR3 region has the DNA TGTGCCAGCAGTGAACCAGGGGCGGTTAATGAAAAACTGTTTTTT. Encoded protein: CASSEPGAVNEKLFF. Looking up the rest from reference TRBV2 and TRBJ1-4 gives the full variable domain: EPEVTQTPSHQVTQMGQEVILRCVPISNHLYFYWYRQILGQKVEFLVSFYNNEISEKSEIFDDQFSVERPDGSNFTLKIRSTKLEDSAMYFCASSEPGAVNEKLFFGSGTQLSVL.

At least ten counts were recorded for this clonotype. The V call is TRBV4-2, the J call TRBJ1-5; the D is unclear. Germline CDR1 and CDR2: LGHNA and YNFKEQ. This CDR3 spans 14 amino acids. With 0 bases removed from V and 7 bases from J, the gap between germline ends came to 10 bases. The CDR3 nucleotides are TGTGCCAGCAGCCAAGAGTCTGAAGGGCAGCCCCAGCATTTT. Its translation: CASSQESEGQPQHF.

This clonotype appeared many times. The J gene is TRBJ2-7, the V gene TRBV7-3; D possibly corresponds to TRBD2 (6 bases). The CDR3 is 15 residues long. V was pared by 3 bases and J by 1 base, with 13 bases between. The germline gives CDR1 SGHTA, CDR2 FQGTGA. CDR3 sequence (DNA): TGTGCCAGCAGCTTTTTCGCGGGACGGTCCTACGAGCAGTACTTC. Protein: CASSFFAGRSYEQYF.

This clonotype was counted many times. The chain joins TRBV6-2 or TRBV6-3 to TRBJ2-3, with a tentative D call TRBD2 (6 bases). The CDR3 sequence is 16 residues long. CDR1 is MNHEY, CDR2 SVGEGT, per germline. Trimming cost V 6 bases and J 2 bases, with 18 bases left between them. The chain's CDR3 is CASRRGLGGITDTQYF. CDR3 DNA sequence: TGTGCCAGCAGAAGGGGCCTGGGGGGTATCACAGATACGCAGTATTTT.

This clonotype has ten or more counts. The V and J genes are TRBV14 and TRBJ2-1, with D perhaps TRBD2 (6 bases). The V gene lost 1 base and the J gene lost 15 bases, with 16 bases spanning the gap. The CDR3 extends over 13 amino acids. Germline V gene lookup returns CDR1 SGHDN and CDR2 FVKESK. The CDR3 DNA reads TGTGCCAGCAGCCAAGTAGTGACTAGTGGGGTGTTCTTC. Translating it yields CASSQVVTSGVFF.

In this sample, this clonotype turned up many times. The rearrangement links TRBV6-6 to TRBJ1-2; D is unclear. This CDR3 comprises 11 residues. V was pared by 10 bases and J by 8 bases, with 14 bases between. Germline lookup yields CDR1 MNHNY and CDR2 SVGAGI (reference sequence). CDR3 amino acids: CATRDSSGYTF. The DNA for the CDR3 is TGTGCCACCCGGGATTCGTCGGGCTACACCTTC.

This clonotype was detected only a few times. The chain carries TRBV6-5 and TRBJ1-1, with D unclear. The CDR3 contains 14 residues. Deletions cut 2 bases from V and 4 bases from J, with 11 bases between. Germline V gives CDR1 MNHEY, CDR2 SVGAGI. The CDR3 DNA is TGTGCCAGCAGTTACCTCGCCGGTGCCACTGAAGCTTTCTTT. This gives the protein CASSYLAGATEAFF.

This clonotype has ten or more counts. The chain uses TRBV5-6 and TRBJ1-1; tentatively, D is TRBD1 (6 bases). CDR1 is SGHDT, CDR2 YYEEEE, per germline. CDR3 size: 15 residues. V was shortened by 4 bases and J by 0 bases, with 13 bases between the two germline ends. The CDR3 loop reads CASSPSDRMNTEAFF. In nucleotides, the CDR3 is TGTGCCAGCAGCCCTTCGGACAGAATGAACACTGAAGCTTTCTTT.

There are many counts of this clonotype. The chain links TRBV5-1 to TRBJ1-1, with D perhaps matching TRBD1 (5 bases). V was pared by 1 base and J by 4 bases, with 20 bases between. The CDR3 is 17 amino acids. Germline loops: CDR1 SGHRS, CDR2 YFSETQ. The CDR3 sequence: CASSLLPGRSVVTEAFF. CDR3 sequence (DNA): TGCGCCAGCAGCTTGCTACCGGGACGCTCAGTAGTCACTGAAGCTTTCTTT. The full variable domain, with the rest looked up from reference TRBV5-1 and TRBJ1-1, is KAGVTQTPRYLIKTRGQQVTLSCSPISGHRSVSWYQQTPGQGLQFLFEYFSETQRNKGNFPGRFSGRQFSNSRSEMNVSTLELGDSALYLCASSLLPGRSVVTEAFFGQGTRLTVV.

This clonotype appeared many times. The V gene is TRBV11-2, the J gene TRBJ2-7; TRBD2 is a possible D gene (5 bases). The germline V gene encodes CDR1 SGHAT and CDR2 FQNNGV. The CDR3 is 11 residues long. V gave up 6 bases and J gave up 7 bases, with 10 bases separating them. CDR3 in amino acids: CASSDGGEQYF. The DNA for the CDR3 is TGTGCCAGCAGTGACGGAGGTGAGCAGTACTTC.

This clonotype was counted at least ten times. The V gene is TRBV5-1, the J gene TRBJ1-1; D might be TRBD1 (5 bases). This CDR3 spans 14 amino acids. CDR1 SGHRS and CDR2 YFSETQ come from the germline V gene. Trimming cost V 4 bases and J 0 bases, with 10 bases left between them. CDR3 bases: TGCGCCAGCAGCCGCGGGGACTTGAACACTGAAGCTTTCTTT. Translated: CASSRGDLNTEAFF.

This clonotype came up many times. V usage is TRBV12-3 or TRBV12-4 and J usage is TRBJ2-5; D is unclear. The ends were cut back, 5 bases at V and 3 bases at J, with 16 bases in the middle. CDR3 size: 15 residues. This chain's CDR3 is CASSPSGRPEETQYF. CDR3 DNA: TGTGCCAGCAGTCCCTCCGGCAGGCCGGAAGAGACCCAGTACTTC.

There are many counts of this clonotype. The chain employs TRBV4-3 and TRBJ2-1; possibly TRBD1 for D (6 bases). The V gene's germline CDR1 is LGHNA and CDR2 YSLEER. Trimming left V 1 base short and J 5 bases short, with 15 bases between. This CDR3 spans 16 amino acids. The CDR3 loop reads CASSQVGGGRNNEQFF. Here the CDR3 DNA reads TGCGCCAGCAGCCAAGTAGGGGGTGGACGCAACAATGAGCAGTTCTTC.

This clonotype was detected a few times. This sequence joins TRBV2 and TRBJ2-7, with 7 positions matching TRBD1. This CDR3 has 14 residues. Trimming took 0 bases from V and 5 from J; bases not matched to a gene: 4. Looked up from germline, CDR1 is SNHLY and CDR2 is FYNNEI. Here the CDR3 DNA reads TGTGCCAGCAGTGAAGCGGGGACAGTAAACGAGCAGTACTTC. Protein product: CASSEAGTVNEQYF. The full variable domain, with the rest looked up from reference TRBV2 and TRBJ2-7, is EPEVTQTPSHQVTQMGQEVILRCVPISNHLYFYWYRQILGQKVEFLVSFYNNEISEKSEIFDDQFSVERPDGSNFTLKIRSTKLEDSAMYFCASSEAGTVNEQYFGPGTRLTVT.

This clonotype has at least ten counts. This rearrangement joins TRBV4-1 to TRBJ1-1, with D unclear. The CDR3 is 13 amino acids. Germline-derived CDR1 and CDR2 are MGHRA and YSYEKL. Trimming left V 1 base short and J 7 bases short, with 10 bases between. CDR3 loop: CASSQGRFVEAFF. Written as DNA, the CDR3 is TGCGCCAGCAGCCAAGGAAGGTTCGTTGAAGCTTTCTTT.

This clonotype appeared many times. J is TRBJ1-2 and V is TRBV6-1, with a weak D call TRBD1 (5 bases). V lost 4 bases and J lost 7, with 13 bases in between. The germline V gene has CDR1 MNHNS and CDR2 SASEGT. The CDR3 consists of 13 residues. The CDR3 region has the DNA TGTGCCAGCAGTGGGACTCCAAGGGGTGGCTACACCTTC. This translates into CASSGTPRGGYTF.

This clonotype has a count of ten or more. The J gene is TRBJ1-5, the V gene TRBV2; possibly TRBD1 for D (5 bases). CDR1 and CDR2 (germline): SNHLY, FYNNEI. With 6 bases removed from V and 1 base from J, the gap between germline ends came to 10 bases. The CDR3 totals 14 residues. This CDR3 reads CASSRAGSNQPQHF. CDR3 DNA: TGTGCCAGCAGCCGAGCAGGGAGCAATCAGCCCCAGCATTTT.

This clonotype was detected ten times or more. The chain employs TRBV5-1 and TRBJ1-4; D not resolved. The CDR3 is 13 residues long. Per the germline V gene, CDR1 is SGHRS and CDR2 is YFSETQ. Trimming cost V 4 bases and J 5 bases, with 9 bases left between them. The CDR3 here is CASSRAENEKLFF. CDR3 bases: TGCGCCAGCAGCCGGGCGGAGAATGAAAAACTGTTTTTT.

This clonotype was detected ten times or more. The chain employs TRBV5-1 and TRBJ2-3; 12 nucleotides align to TRBD2. Per germline, CDR1 SGHRS and CDR2 YFSETQ. The V segment lost 7 bases and the J segment 3 bases; nucleotides outside the gene matches: 3. The CDR3 has 14 residues. The CDR3 region has the DNA TGCGCCAGCTATACTAGCGGGAGGACAGATACGCAGTATTTT. Its protein is CASYTSGRTDTQYF.

Ten or more counts support this clonotype. The CDR3 protein is CASSLAPIGRGSGNQPQHF. DNA for the CDR3: TGTGCCAGCAGCTTAGCGCCGATAGGGCGAGGTTCTGGCAATCAGCCCCAGCATTTT. V and J are TRBV7-2 and TRBJ1-5; D gene unclear. Trimming pared 0 bases from V and 2 bases from J, leaving 20 bases between. Germline V CDR1 and CDR2: SGHTA, FQGNSA. The CDR3 contains 19 residues.

This clonotype was counted ten times or more. V is TRBV12-3 or TRBV12-4 and J is TRBJ2-7, with unresolved D. This CDR3 has 13 amino acids. Trimming pared 4 bases from V and 0 bases from J, leaving 7 bases between. This CDR3 reads CASSYKGSYEQYF. DNA of the CDR3: TGTGCCAGCAGTTACAAGGGCTCCTACGAGCAGTACTTC.

This clonotype was seen more than once but under ten times. This sequence joins TRBV2 and TRBJ1-1, with 8 nucleotides matching TRBD1. CDR3 length: 14 residues. Germline V gives CDR1 SNHLY, CDR2 FYNNEI. V shed 1 base, J shed 5 bases, and the junction held 3 bases outside the gene matches. DNA for the CDR3: TGTGCCAGCAGTGAAGAGGGGACAGGAACTGAAGCTTTCTTT. Its translation is CASSEEGTGTEAFF.

This clonotype was picked up a small number of times. The chain couples TRBV5-1 to TRBJ1-1; D might be TRBD1 (6 bases). V was shortened by 5 bases and J by 0 bases, with 8 bases between the two germline ends. Germline lookup yields CDR1 SGHRS and CDR2 YFSETQ. CDR3 length: 13 residues. The DNA for the CDR3 is TGCGCCAGCAGGGGACAAATGAACACTGAAGCTTTCTTT. It specifies CASRGQMNTEAFF.

There are a few counts of this clonotype. This rearrangement joins TRBV5-1 to TRBJ2-3; the D gene is possibly TRBD2 (7 bases). CDR1 and CDR2 from the germline V gene are SGHRS and YFSETQ. Trimming left V 0 bases short and J 5 bases short, with 13 bases between. The length of the CDR3 is 15 residues. CDR3 in amino acids: CASSLAGGQGDTQYF. In nucleotides, the CDR3 is TGCGCCAGCAGCTTGGCGGGGGGCCAGGGAGATACGCAGTATTTT.

The J gene is TRBJ2-1, the V gene TRBV7-6; 15 bases fit TRBD2. Per germline, CDR1 SGHVS and CDR2 FNYEAQ. J lost 6 bases, V lost 5 bases, and 5 bases had no gene match. There are 16 residues in the CDR3. The CDR3 DNA reads as TGTGCCAGCAGCGAGAGGACTAGCGGGGGGGGCAATGAGCAGTTCTTC. This sequence encodes CASSERTSGGGNEQFF.

In its sample, this clonotype was seen many times. The rearrangement joins TRBV10-3 to TRBJ2-5; 7 bases map to TRBD1. V shed 6 bases, J shed 5 bases, and the junction held 6 bases outside the gene matches. From germline, CDR1 is ENHRY and CDR2 SYGVKD. The CDR3 length is 13 residues. The CDR3 here is CAISSGQAETQYF. The CDR3 DNA follows: TGTGCCATCAGCTCCGGACAGGCGGAGACCCAGTACTTC.

This clonotype has ten or more counts. This sequence joins TRBV20-1 and TRBJ2-7; 11 bases are a match to TRBD2. Germline CDR1 is DFQATT and CDR2 is SNEGSKA (reference sequence). CDR3 length: 14 amino acids. Losses at the gene ends were 4 bases for V and 4 bases for J; bases not matched to a gene: 6. The CDR3 loop is CSATLAGGRYEQYF. CDR3 DNA sequence: TGCAGTGCTACTTTAGCGGGGGGGAGGTACGAGCAGTACTTC.